This T cell receptor beta chain is from a study of CD8 T cells in Susac syndrome. CDR3 size: 14 residues. Unmatched junction bases numbered 3, after V lost 2 bases and J lost 4 bases. Looked up from germline, CDR1 is SGDLS and CDR2 is YYNGEE. RNA totalling about 0.45 to 1 ug underwent reverse transcription with random hexamers. A single record per CDR3 protein comes from TCRdb applying MiXCR to the immunoSEQ multiplex PCR reads. The data show 250,000 to 300,000 distinct CDR3 sequences, 70% to 90% seen once. The receptor comes from a human donor with multiple sclerosis. The source material was CD8+ T cells from PBMCs. The genes are TRBV9 and TRBJ2-1; 7 bases line up with TRBD1. CDR3 protein: CASSVGQTYNEQFF. The CDR3 bases are TGTGCCAGCAGCGTGGGACAGACTTACAATGAGCAGTTCTTC.